The 30 T cell receptor beta chains given below trace back to one sample, sequenced in a study of CD8+CD57+ T cells in acquired aplastic anemia (dated by TCRdb to between 2017 and 2018). The listed sequencing device is Illumina HiSeq 2000. Profiling of TCR beta VDJ combinations and CDR3 sequences used genomic DNA as the template. The public reads were reanalyzed by TCRdb: fastp trimming at Q25, MiXCR alignment, in-frame beta chains only. When rows share a CDR3 protein, they turn into one entry using the most common DNA and genes. Counted in this sample were just over 400,000 distinct CDR3 sequences; roughly 68% of them appeared once. 4% of the sample lies in the top ten. The sample comprised sorted CD4+, CD8+, or CD8+CD57+ T cells (not recorded which) from PBMCs. The receptors were gathered from a human donor in good health, serving as a control.

This sequence joins TRBV7-6 and TRBJ2-1, with TRBD1 identical over 7 bases. This CDR3 has 14 residues. V was pared by 6 bases and J by 12 bases, with 14 bases of the junction left unmatched. Looked up from germline, CDR1 is SGHVS and CDR2 is FNYEAQ. The CDR3 loop is CASSPTDRQAPQFF. Written as DNA, the CDR3 is TGTGCCAGCAGTCCCACGGACAGGCAGGCCCCGCAGTTCTTC.

This clonotype was picked up a small number of times. The chain is built from TRBV7-2 and TRBJ2-1; D uncertain. Germline assignment: CDR1 SGHTA and CDR2 FQGNSA. The CDR3 length is 12 residues. Trimming took 5 bases from V and 6 from J, leaving 8 bases between them. CDR3 bases: TGTGCCAGCAGCACCCAGTCCAATGAGCAGTTCTTC. Translating it yields CASSTQSNEQFF.

About this clonotype: The junction departs from the called germline gene at one end, perhaps through a read error. V and J are TRBV5-5 and TRBJ1-4; a possible D gene is TRBD1 (6 bases). This CDR3 has 12 residues. Germline loops: CDR1 SGHKS, CDR2 YYEKEE (reference sequence). CDR3 DNA: TGTGCCACCAGCAGGGGTTGGGGAAACCTGTTTTTT. Its protein is CATSRGWGNLFF.

Notes on this clonotype: An end of the junction differs from the germline gene, which may be a read error. This chain connects TRBV6-1 to TRBJ1-5, with D possibly TRBD1 on 5 matching bases. Per germline, CDR1 MNHNS and CDR2 SASEGT. The CDR3 sequence is 15 residues long. The CDR3 loop is CASSGRPGIRQPQHF. The DNA for the CDR3 is TGTGCCAGCAGTGGCCGCCCAGGGATTAGGCAGCCGCAGCATTTT.

The rearrangement uses TRBV7-2 and TRBJ2-5; 8 nucleotides line up with TRBD2. Germline V gene lookup returns CDR1 SGHTA and CDR2 FQGNSA. With 0 bases clipped from V and 2 bases from J, the junction kept 2 bases outside the gene matches. CDR3 size: 15 residues. CDR3 DNA: TGTGCCAGCAGCTTAGCCGGGGGGGTTCAAGAGACCCAGTACTTC. Its translation: CASSLAGGVQETQYF.

Points on this clonotype: Because the CDR3 is missing its conserved closing phenylalanine or tryptophan, this is likely a read error. It is unclear where the CDR3 begins or ends on the DNA, so no DNA is shown, and the CDR3 is as TCRdb lists it. The chain couples TRBV2 to TRBJ1-6; TRBD1, the table's D call, lacks a check against the DNA. The CDR3 length equals 14 residues, ends included. Germline CDR1 is SNHLY and CDR2 is FYNNEI. CDR3: CASNEHRSGSPLRS.

The chain has TRBV7-2 and TRBJ1-6; a weak D match, TRBD1 (5 bases). The CDR3 consists of 15 residues. V lost 1 base to trimming and J lost 13 bases, with 17 bases between them. The germline gives CDR1 SGHTA, CDR2 FQGNSA. The CDR3 spells CASSLDGASDLPLHF. The CDR3 nucleotides read TGTGCCAGCAGCTTAGACGGGGCCTCTGATTTGCCCCTCCACTTT.

This chain links TRBV25-1 with TRBJ1-2; perhaps TRBD1 as D (5 bases). In germline, CDR1 is MGHDK, CDR2 SYGVNS. V lost 0 bases and J lost 5, with 10 bases in between. The CDR3 has 14 residues. CDR3 in amino acids: CASSEYEGKYGYTF. For the CDR3, the DNA is TGTGCCAGCAGTGAATATGAGGGGAAGTATGGCTACACCTTC.

V and J are TRBV7-6 and TRBJ1-5; D is unclear. The CDR3 is 15 residues long. V was shortened by 1 base and J by 2 bases, with 9 bases between the two germline ends. The germline V gene encodes CDR1 SGHVS and CDR2 FNYEAQ. In DNA, the CDR3 is TGTGCCAGCAGCTTAGGCGGGGTAGGCAATCAGCCCCAGCATTTT. Protein sequence: CASSLGGVGNQPQHF.

This clonotype was recorded many times. The V call is TRBV20-1, the J call TRBJ2-3; either TRBD1 or TRBD2 may supply D (5 bases each). Trimming left V 1 base short and J 3 bases short, with 11 bases between. Germline CDR1 DFQATT, CDR2 SNEGSKA (reference sequence). The CDR3 is 14 amino acids. The CDR3 bases are TGCAGTGCTAGAGGAGGGGTAGCTACAGATACGCAGTATTTT. Its translation is CSARGGVATDTQYF.

This chain connects TRBV12-3 or TRBV12-4 to TRBJ1-4; D may be TRBD1 (5 bases). Trimming stripped 7 bases from V and 0 bases from J, with 18 bases between. There are 17 residues in the CDR3. The CDR3 bases are TGTGCCAGCACTACAGCTCGAGAGACAGCAACTAATGAAAAACTGTTTTTT. It is translated as CASTTARETATNEKLFF.

About this clonotype: At one end, the junction sequence differs from germline, possibly due to a read error. The V gene is TRBV12-3 or TRBV12-4, the J gene TRBJ2-5; 11 bases agree with TRBD2. This CDR3 comprises 13 residues. The chain's CDR3 is CASSSLAGEFADF. The CDR3, as DNA: TGTGCCAGCAGTTCACTAGCGGGGGAGTTCGCCGACTTC.

The chain joins TRBV7-2 to TRBJ2-2, with D unclear. V shed 5 bases and J shed 5 bases, with 15 bases lying between them. Germline lookup yields CDR1 SGHTA and CDR2 FQGNSA. The CDR3 extends over 15 amino acids. The chain's CDR3 is CASSRQRGMTGELFF. The CDR3 nucleotides are TGTGCCAGCAGCCGGCAGCGTGGTATGACCGGGGAGCTGTTTTTT. The whole variable domain, filled in from reference TRBV7-2 and TRBJ2-2, reads GAGVSQSPSNKVTEKGKDVELRCDPISGHTALYWYRQSLGQGLEFLIYFQGNSAPDKSGLPSDRFSAERTGGSVSTLTIQRTQQEDSAVYLCASSRQRGMTGELFFGEGSRLTVL.

This clonotype came up many times. The chain employs TRBV6-2 or TRBV6-3 and TRBJ1-2, with D possibly being TRBD1 (5 bases). This CDR3 region has 13 residues. Germline V lookup: CDR1 MNHEY, CDR2 SVGEGT. Trimming stripped 6 bases from V and 5 bases from J, with 13 bases between. The CDR3 DNA sequence: TGTGCCAGCAGCCCAGTAGGGGTTTATGGCTACACCTTC. It is translated as CASSPVGVYGYTF.

This clonotype has ten or more counts. The chain employs TRBV6-5 and TRBJ1-1; possibly TRBD1 for D (5 bases). The CDR3 spans 12 residues. Trimming pared 5 bases from V and 9 bases from J, leaving 13 bases between. In germline, CDR1 is MNHEY, CDR2 SVGAGI. This CDR3 is CASSRGTDQAFF. CDR3 DNA: TGTGCCAGCAGTCGCGGGACGGACCAAGCTTTCTTT.

This clonotype has ten or more counts. J is TRBJ2-7 and V is TRBV6-1, with 8 bases aligning to TRBD1. CDR1 MNHNS and CDR2 SASEGT come from the germline V gene. Trimming at V came to 5 bases and at J to 4 bases, leaving 7 bases not matched to a gene. The CDR3 is 14 residues long. The CDR3 bases are TGTGCCAGCAGTCCTGACAGGGGAGATTACGAGCAGTACTTC. Its protein is CASSPDRGDYEQYF.

There are many counts of this clonotype. The V call is TRBV20-1, the J call TRBJ2-1, with D possibly TRBD1 on 6 matching bases. Germline V CDR1 and CDR2: DFQATT, SNEGSKA (reference sequence). V lost 0 bases and J lost 6, with 12 bases in between. There are 14 residues in the CDR3. CDR3 coding DNA: TGCAGTGCTAGAGAGCCAGCAGGGGCCAATGAGCAGTTCTTC. Translated, it gives CSAREPAGANEQFF.

V gene TRBV20-1 combines with J gene TRBJ2-5; the D gene could be TRBD1 or TRBD2 (5 bases each). The germline V gene has CDR1 DFQATT and CDR2 SNEGSKA (reference sequence). The V gene lost 6 bases and the J gene lost 13 bases, with 9 bases spanning the gap. CDR3 length: 8 amino acids. CDR3 amino acids: CSASGTYF. In DNA, the CDR3 is TGCAGTGCCTCCGGGACGTACTTC.

This clonotype was seen many times. This sequence joins TRBV10-1 and TRBJ2-3; D could derive from TRBD1 or TRBD2 (5 bases each). This CDR3 comprises 14 residues. Germline V gene data show CDR1 as WNHNN and CDR2 as SYGVQD (reference sequence). V dropped 1 base and J dropped 4 bases, with 9 bases sitting between them. The CDR3 coding sequence is TGCGCCAGCAGTGAGTTCCGGGGCGCAGATACGCAGTATTTT. Protein sequence: CASSEFRGADTQYF.

This clonotype has just one count. The chain recombines TRBV9 with TRBJ2-7; 10 bases are a match to TRBD2. CDR1 and CDR2 (germline): SGDLS, YYNGEE. This CDR3 region has 16 residues. The V segment lost 0 bases and the J segment 5 bases; nucleotides outside the gene matches: 8. CDR3 coding DNA: TGTGCCAGCAGCGTAGGTTTCAGCGGGGGGGCAGACGAGCAGTACTTC. This translates into CASSVGFSGGADEQYF.

Here the CDR3 reads CASRQNKTVNYGYTF. DNA for the CDR3: TGTGCCAGCAGACAAAATAAGACAGTTAACTATGGCTACACCTTC. The chain uses TRBV25-1 and TRBJ1-2, with TRBD1 as a possible D gene (5 bases). The germline gives CDR1 MGHDK, CDR2 SYGVNS. V was pared by 6 bases and J by 1 base, with 15 bases between. The CDR3 contains 15 residues.

This clonotype showed up many times. One junction end does not reproduce the germline sequence, and a read error may be involved. The gene calls are TRBV7-3 and TRBJ2-2, with D possibly being TRBD2 (5 bases). CDR1 and CDR2 from the germline V gene are SGHTA and FQGTGA. This CDR3 is built from 14 residues. The DNA of the CDR3 is TGTGCCAGCAGCCCGGGTTTGTCTACCGGGGTGCTGTTTTTT. This encodes CASSPGLSTGVLFF.

The CDR3 here is CASSSSGSPYNEQFF. DNA of the CDR3: TGTGCCAGCAGCTCATCAGGGTCCCCCTACAATGAGCAGTTCTTC. The V and J genes are TRBV12-3 or TRBV12-4 and TRBJ2-1; D is perhaps TRBD1 (5 bases). The CDR3 is 15 residues long. V dropped 6 bases and J dropped 2 bases, with 14 bases sitting between them.

As concerns this clonotype: The CDR3 ends on some other residue instead of the conserved phenylalanine or tryptophan, so this is likely a read error. The rearrangement joins TRBV2 to TRBJ1-5; the D gene is possibly TRBD1 (5 bases). Germline V gene sequence: CDR1 SNHLY, CDR2 FYNNEI. Trimming stripped 6 bases from V and 12 bases from J, with 18 bases between. The CDR3 covers 13 residues. In DNA, the CDR3 is TGTGCCAGCAGCTTGACTACAGGCCCTGGCCAGCATCAG. It codes for CASSLTTGPGQHQ.

This chain links TRBV7-8 with TRBJ1-2, with 8 bases matching TRBD1. Germline values: CDR1 SGHVS, CDR2 FQNEAQ. CDR3 size: 17 residues. V lost 3 bases and J lost 8; bases outside the gene matches: 17. The chain's CDR3 is CASSLGRGQVDRRGYTF. CDR3 sequence (DNA): TGTGCCAGCAGCTTGGGCCGGGGACAGGTGGACCGAAGGGGCTACACCTTC.

About this clonotype: No conserved phenylalanine or tryptophan ends this CDR3, so it is likely a read error. No DNA is shown, since the ends of the CDR3 on it are uncertain; the CDR3 is the one TCRdb lists. The V call is TRBV2, the J call TRBJ1-5. Germline V gene lookup returns CDR1 SNHLY and CDR2 FYNNEI. The CDR3 adds up to 15 amino acids, both ends counted. This chain's CDR3 is CASRLAPTGELFFDE.

Comments on this clonotype: A read error may produce the germline difference seen at one junction end. This chain joins TRBV10-3 and TRBJ1-2; tentative D call: TRBD1 (6 bases). The CDR3 totals 14 residues. Germline CDR1 and CDR2: ENHRY and SYGVKD. CDR3 protein: CAISGPDRNYGYSF. The CDR3 region has the DNA TGTGCCATCAGTGGGCCCGACAGGAACTATGGCTACTCCTTT.

In regard to this clonotype: The germline gene is not matched at one end of the junction; a read error may be the cause. The rearrangement uses TRBV7-2 and TRBJ1-2; D call uncertain. This CDR3 comprises 14 residues. Germline V gene sequence: CDR1 SGHTA, CDR2 FQGNSA. The CDR3 spells CASSFSRVSGPQAF. In nucleotides, the CDR3 is TGTGCCAGCAGTTTTTCACGAGTGTCCGGCCCCCAGGCATTC.

In the case of this clonotype: At one end the junction does not follow the germline gene, possibly because of a read error. The J gene is TRBJ1-2, the V gene TRBV7-9; weak D call: TRBD1 (5 bases). CDR1 and CDR2 from the germline V gene are SEHNR and FQNEAQ (reference sequence). CDR3 size: 15 residues. CDR3: CASSLGGLANYRYTF. In DNA form, the CDR3 reads TGTGCCAGCAGCCTTGGGGGACTAGCTAACTATCGCTACACCTTC.

This clonotype was seen ten or more times. V and J are TRBV5-1 and TRBJ2-3; the match to TRBD1 covers 11 bases. The CDR3 length is 18 residues. J lost 2 bases, V lost 4 bases, and 12 bases had no gene match. Germline values: CDR1 SGHRS, CDR2 YFSETQ. The CDR3 DNA reads TGCGCCAGCAGCACGGGACAGGGGGAGGGACTTCTCACAGATACGCAGTATTTT. Amino acids: CASSTGQGEGLLTDTQYF.